This T cell receptor (beta chain) comes out of a study of blood T cell repertoires in COVID-19. TCRdb's copy holds only in-frame clones and misses some; the assay was immunoSEQ multiplex PCR. This sample has 200,000 to 250,000 clones, with more than 70% found just once. Recruited during active infection, patients (from Seattle) were subsequently followed longitudinally. There are 16 residues in the CDR3. Per germline, CDR1 LNHDA and CDR2 SQIVND (reference sequence). Deletions cut 5 bases from V and 1 base from J, with 12 bases between. Material for sequencing was peripheral blood. This clonotype was obtained from a woman of 80 years or more with COVID-19, enrolled during active disease. The rearrangement links TRBV19 to TRBJ2-6, with a weak D call TRBD1 (7 bases). The CDR3 DNA follows: TGTGCCAGTAGTGCGACAGGGAGGTCTGGGGCCAACGTCCTGACTTTC. Encoded protein: CASSATGRSGANVLTF.